This is a list of T cell receptor beta chains from one sample in a study of blood T cell repertoires in COVID-19. Clones were sequenced by immunoSEQ multiplex PCR, and TCRdb holds only the in-frame ones, with some missing. Of about 190,000 clones in the sample, 84% were seen once. Input material: peripheral blood. The receptors here all came from a human donor in a cohort sampled during active COVID-19. Both conserved end residues are part of each CDR3. Only part of the rows carry a size: once, few, many, or a class if the clone is expanded.

CASSQGYGEPYNEQFF | TRBV3-1/TRBV3-2 | - | TRBJ2-1
CASSHRTSSSDTQYF | TRBV5-5 | - | TRBJ2-3
CASSPAYNEQFF | TRBV4-1 | few | TRBJ2-1
CASSYRLTGQETQYF | TRBV6-5 | - | TRBJ2-5
CASSVGDYGYTF | TRBV2 | - | TRBJ1-2
CASSLGYGVRTGELFF | TRBV27 | - | TRBJ2-2
CAISQDSNQPQHF | TRBV10-3 | - | TRBJ1-5
CATSDLGRTEAFF | TRBV24-1 | - | TRBJ1-1
CASSPRGPSNTGELFF | TRBV9 | - | TRBJ2-2
CASSPLTMTLAGLAKNIQYF | TRBV6-6 | - | TRBJ2-4
CASSVGGSNYGYTF | TRBV9 | - | TRBJ1-2
CASSLRDREFSQYF | TRBV7-3 | - | TRBJ2-5
CSASSPGTGVYEQYF | TRBV20-1 | - | TRBJ2-7
CASLLAGFSNQPQHF | TRBV6-5 | - | TRBJ1-5
CASSQELNNQPQHF | TRBV3-1/TRBV3-2 | - | TRBJ1-5
CASMGRTNTGELFF | TRBV19 | - | TRBJ2-2
CASSLGTEYMISGNTIYF | TRBV5-1 | - | TRBJ1-3
CASLTGGTKRMNEQFF | TRBV2 | - | TRBJ2-1
CASSQDGDRVRGYTF | TRBV4-2 | - | TRBJ1-2
CAISGRDLPSTDTQYF | TRBV10-3 | - | TRBJ2-3
CASSAGTQGNQPQHF | TRBV2 | - | TRBJ1-5
CASSIDRTAAVLTF | TRBV19 | - | TRBJ2-6
CASSMHWGGTEAFF | TRBV18 | - | TRBJ1-1
CASTPGLSGETQYF | TRBV7-9 | - | TRBJ2-5
CSVEDRRTDTQYF | TRBV29-1 | - | TRBJ2-3
CAWSVRGWTGELFF | TRBV30 | - | TRBJ2-2
CASSPPPDRGSLAFF | TRBV18 | - | TRBJ1-1
CSVERQASGAFF | TRBV29-1 | - | TRBJ1-1
CASRLGQNTEAFF | TRBV7-2 | - | TRBJ1-1
CASTKQRGLGEKLFF | TRBV2 | once | TRBJ1-4
CASTRTGHYNEQFF | TRBV11-2 | - | TRBJ2-1
CASSKLTGGMETQYF | TRBV5-1 | - | TRBJ2-5
CASSPRSGSATEAFF | TRBV18 | - | TRBJ1-1
CASSDLGRAGEQFF | TRBV10-1 | - | TRBJ2-1
CASSLGQPSNQPQHF | TRBV28 | once | TRBJ1-5
CASSGRGRNNEQFF | TRBV10-1 | - | TRBJ2-1
CATSRDSSGRAYNEQFF | TRBV15 | - | TRBJ2-1
CASRETGLRNTIYF | TRBV25-1 | - | TRBJ1-3
CASGLAGEDTQYF | TRBV28 | - | TRBJ2-3
CASSFTRGATEAFF | TRBV28 | once | TRBJ1-1
CASKTGLGETQYF | TRBV12-3/TRBV12-4 | - | TRBJ2-5
CASTINGGGWANEQFF | TRBV19 | few | TRBJ2-1
CASGLGGTGADTQYF | TRBV12-5 | - | TRBJ2-3
CSVRQANQPQHF | TRBV29-1 | once | TRBJ1-5
CASSPRQGAGGKLFF | TRBV9 | - | TRBJ1-4
CASSGNRAGVGELFF | TRBV2 | - | TRBJ2-2
CASSLGVDEQFF | TRBV5-1 | - | TRBJ2-1
CASRTNRVGGELFF | TRBV13 | - | TRBJ2-2
CASASGNVYNEQFF | TRBV4-2 | once | TRBJ2-1
CASSQEAGSYNEQFF | TRBV3-1/TRBV3-2 | once | TRBJ2-1
CASSSPTTANYGYTF | TRBV19 | - | TRBJ1-2
CASSSPGQGPYEQYF | TRBV6-4 | once | TRBJ2-7
CASSNRGSGANVLTF | TRBV5-4 | - | TRBJ2-6